The clone carrying this T cell receptor beta chain has just a few counts. Its specificity is not known. Following RNA extraction, reverse transcription yielded cDNA that acted as the sequencing template. Sequenced by immunoSEQ multiplex PCR; TCRdb stores in-frame clones only, minus some. The repertoire holds approximately 120,000 clones, with around 48% as singletons. This specimen belongs to a study of CD8+ T cells in alopecia areata. After removal of 2 bases from V and 2 bases from J, the junction contained 10 bases not matched to a gene. Germline values: CDR1 KGHSH, CDR2 LQKENI. The CDR3 extends over 19 amino acids. The study, taken as a whole, reports: Across lesional scalp, and particularly alopecia totalis/universalis, clonality surpassed that of normal scalp. Tissue-resident alphabeta T cells belonging to normal skin likewise get sequenced within scalp specimens.

The chain recombines TRBV18 with TRBJ2-6, with TRBD1 matching 9 bases. This receptor was identified in a human donor with alopecia areata. Sequenced sample: NKG2D-low CD8+ T cells sorted from blood. CDR3 loop: CASSPMLPQGAAGANVLTF. In nucleotides, the CDR3 is TGTGCCAGCTCACCAATGCTCCCACAGGGGGCTGCTGGGGCCAACGTCCTGACTTTC.